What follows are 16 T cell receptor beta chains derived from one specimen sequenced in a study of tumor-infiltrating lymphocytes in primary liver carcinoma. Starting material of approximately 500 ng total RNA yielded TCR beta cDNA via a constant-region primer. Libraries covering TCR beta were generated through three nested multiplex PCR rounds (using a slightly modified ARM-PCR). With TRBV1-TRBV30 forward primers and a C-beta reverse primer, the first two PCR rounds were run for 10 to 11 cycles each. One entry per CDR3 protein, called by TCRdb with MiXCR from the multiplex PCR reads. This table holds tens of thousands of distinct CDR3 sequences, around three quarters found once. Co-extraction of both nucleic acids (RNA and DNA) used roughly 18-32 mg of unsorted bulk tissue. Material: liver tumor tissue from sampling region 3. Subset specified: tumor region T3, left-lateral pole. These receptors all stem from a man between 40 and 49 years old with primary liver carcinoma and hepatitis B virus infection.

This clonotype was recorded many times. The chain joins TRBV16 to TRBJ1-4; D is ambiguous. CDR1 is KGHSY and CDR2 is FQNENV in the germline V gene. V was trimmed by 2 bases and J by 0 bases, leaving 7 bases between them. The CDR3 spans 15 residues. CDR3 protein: CASSQRETTNEKLFF. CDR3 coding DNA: TGTGCCAGCAGCCAACGGGAAACAACTAATGAAAAACTGTTTTTT.

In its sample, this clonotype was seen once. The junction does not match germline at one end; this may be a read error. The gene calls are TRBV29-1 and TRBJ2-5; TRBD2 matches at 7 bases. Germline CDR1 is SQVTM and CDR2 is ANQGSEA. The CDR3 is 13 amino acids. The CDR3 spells CSVRGRAAVTHYF. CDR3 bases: TGCAGCGTTCGTGGGAGGGCCGCTGTGACCCATTACTTC.

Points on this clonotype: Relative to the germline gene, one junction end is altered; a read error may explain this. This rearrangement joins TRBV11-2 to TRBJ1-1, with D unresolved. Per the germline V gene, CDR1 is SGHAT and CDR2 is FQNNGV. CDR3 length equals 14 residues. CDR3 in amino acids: CANSIADFVTEAFF. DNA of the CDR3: TGTGCCAACAGCATAGCCGATTTCGTAACTGAAGCTTTCTTT. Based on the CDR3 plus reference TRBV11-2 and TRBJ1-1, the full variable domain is EAGVAQSPRYKIIEKRQSVAFWCNPISGHATLYWYQQILGQGPKLLIQFQNNGVVDDSQLPKDRFSAERLKGVDSTLKIQPAKLEDSAVYLCANSIADFVTEAFFGQGTRLTVV.

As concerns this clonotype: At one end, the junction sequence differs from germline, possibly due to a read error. The CDR3 here is CASSLGSFSNEQYF. The CDR3 bases are TGCGCCAGCAGCTTGGGCAGTTTCTCCAACGAGCAATACTTC. The chain uses TRBV5-1 and TRBJ2-7; no firm D call. Germline assignment: CDR1 SGHRS and CDR2 YFSETQ. The CDR3 spans 14 residues.

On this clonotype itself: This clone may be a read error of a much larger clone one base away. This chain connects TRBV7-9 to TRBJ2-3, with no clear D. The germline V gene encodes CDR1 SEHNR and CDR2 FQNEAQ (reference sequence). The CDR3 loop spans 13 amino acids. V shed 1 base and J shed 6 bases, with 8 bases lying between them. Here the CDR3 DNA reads TGTGCCAGCAGCTTAGGGAGAAACGATACGCAGTATTTT. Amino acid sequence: CASSLGRNDTQYF.

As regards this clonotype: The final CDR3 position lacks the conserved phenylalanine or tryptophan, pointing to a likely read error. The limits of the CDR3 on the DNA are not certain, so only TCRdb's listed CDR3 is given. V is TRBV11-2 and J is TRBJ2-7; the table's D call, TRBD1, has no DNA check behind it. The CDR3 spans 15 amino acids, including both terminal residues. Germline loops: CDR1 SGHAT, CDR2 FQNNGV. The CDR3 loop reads CASSPRQGWFYEQCL.

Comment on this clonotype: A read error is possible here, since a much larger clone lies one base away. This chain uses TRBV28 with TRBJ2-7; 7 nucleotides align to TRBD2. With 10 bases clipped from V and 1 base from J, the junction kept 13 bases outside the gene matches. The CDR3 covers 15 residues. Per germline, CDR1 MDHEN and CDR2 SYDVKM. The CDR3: CANTLGGGLSYEQYF. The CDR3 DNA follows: TGTGCCAACACCTTGGGCGGGGGACTTTCCTACGAGCAGTACTTC.

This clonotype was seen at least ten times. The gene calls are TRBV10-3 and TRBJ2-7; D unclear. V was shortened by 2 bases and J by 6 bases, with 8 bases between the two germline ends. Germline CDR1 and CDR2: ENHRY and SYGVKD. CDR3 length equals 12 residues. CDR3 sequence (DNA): TGTGCCATCAGTGAGCGAGGTCGCGAGCAGTACTTC. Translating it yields CAISERGREQYF.

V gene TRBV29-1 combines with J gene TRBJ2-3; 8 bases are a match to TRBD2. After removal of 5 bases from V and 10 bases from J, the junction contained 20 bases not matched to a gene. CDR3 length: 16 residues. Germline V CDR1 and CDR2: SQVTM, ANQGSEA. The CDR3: CSVHSGMAGGTYAQYF. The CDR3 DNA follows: TGCAGCGTTCATAGCGGGATGGCCGGTGGCACATATGCGCAGTATTTT.

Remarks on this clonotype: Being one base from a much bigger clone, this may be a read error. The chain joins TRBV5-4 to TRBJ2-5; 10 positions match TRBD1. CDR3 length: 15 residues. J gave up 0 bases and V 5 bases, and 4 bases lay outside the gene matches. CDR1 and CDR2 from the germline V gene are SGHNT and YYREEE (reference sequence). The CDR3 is CASSRDRGDQETQYF. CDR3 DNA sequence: TGTGCCAGCAGTCGGGACAGGGGTGACCAAGAGACCCAGTACTTC.

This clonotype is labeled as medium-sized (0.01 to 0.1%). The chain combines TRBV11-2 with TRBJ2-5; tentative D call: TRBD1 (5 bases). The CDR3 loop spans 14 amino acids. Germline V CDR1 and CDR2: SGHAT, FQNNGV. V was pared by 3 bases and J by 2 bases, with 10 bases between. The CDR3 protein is CASSLWGTQETQYF. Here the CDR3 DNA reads TGTGCCAGCAGCTTGTGGGGCACGCAAGAGACCCAGTACTTC.

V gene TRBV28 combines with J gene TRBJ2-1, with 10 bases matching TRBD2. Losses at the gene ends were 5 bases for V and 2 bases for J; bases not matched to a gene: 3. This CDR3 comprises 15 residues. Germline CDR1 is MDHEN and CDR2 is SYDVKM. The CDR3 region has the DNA TGTGCCAGCAGTCCGACTAGCGGGCCCTACAATGAGCAGTTCTTC. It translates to CASSPTSGPYNEQFF.

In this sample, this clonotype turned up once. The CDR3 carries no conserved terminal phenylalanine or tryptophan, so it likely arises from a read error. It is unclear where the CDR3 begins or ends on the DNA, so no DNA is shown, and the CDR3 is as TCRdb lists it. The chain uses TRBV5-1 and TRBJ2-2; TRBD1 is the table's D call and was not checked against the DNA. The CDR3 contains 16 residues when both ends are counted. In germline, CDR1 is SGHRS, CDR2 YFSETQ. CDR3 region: CASSSRTGTVAGELFY.

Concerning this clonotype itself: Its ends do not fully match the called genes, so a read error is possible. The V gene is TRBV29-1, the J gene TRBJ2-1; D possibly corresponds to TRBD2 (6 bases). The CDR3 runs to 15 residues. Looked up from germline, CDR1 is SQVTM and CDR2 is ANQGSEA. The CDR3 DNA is TGTAGCGTTGATGATCCCGGGAGCGCCTACAATGAGCAGTTCTTC. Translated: CSVDDPGSAYNEQFF.

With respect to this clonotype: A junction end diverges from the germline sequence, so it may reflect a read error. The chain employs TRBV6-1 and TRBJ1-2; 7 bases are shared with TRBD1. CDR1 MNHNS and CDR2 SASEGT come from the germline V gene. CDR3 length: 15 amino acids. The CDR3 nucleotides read TGTGCCAGCAGCATGGCAGGGGGTATTGACTATGGTTACGCCTTC. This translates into CASSMAGGIDYGYAF.

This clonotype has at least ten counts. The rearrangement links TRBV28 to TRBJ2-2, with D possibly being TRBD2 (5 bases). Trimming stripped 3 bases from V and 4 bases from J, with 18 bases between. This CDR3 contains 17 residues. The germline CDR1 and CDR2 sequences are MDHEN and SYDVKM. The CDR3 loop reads CASSFREGRSSTGELFF. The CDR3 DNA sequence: TGTGCCAGCAGTTTCCGGGAAGGACGGTCGAGCACCGGGGAGCTGTTTTTT.